The following is a T cell receptor beta chain sequence with its context. Germline V gives CDR1 MNHNS, CDR2 SASEGT. V lost 8 bases to trimming and J lost 0 bases, with 13 bases between them. CDR3 length equals 14 residues. The data are from a study of T cell changes during pregnancy in multiple sclerosis. The data were produced by immunoSEQ multiplex PCR, yet TCRdb's version contains in-frame clones alone and is incomplete. This table holds roughly 76,000 clones, 80% to 95% found once. This TCR was sampled from a female donor with multiple sclerosis, enrolled in a pregnancy study. The starting material was CD4+ T cells from peripheral blood mononuclear cells, obtained in the second trimester of pregnancy. The V call is TRBV6-1, the J call TRBJ1-2, with D possibly TRBD1 on 6 matching bases. The CDR3 loop reads CASRRTAANYGYTF. CDR3 in DNA: TGTGCCAGCCGTCGGACAGCAGCTAACTATGGCTACACCTTC.